This T cell receptor beta chain derives from a study of blood T cell repertoires in COVID-19. Trimming removed 6 bases at V and 0 bases at J, with 7 bases between. Germline CDR1 and CDR2: MNHEY and SVGAGI. This CDR3 is built from 13 residues. This clone was seen just once. In the authors' workflow: How many nucleated cells were present was estimated from reference gene primer amplification. Measured with immunoSEQ multiplex PCR; TCRdb has only the in-frame clones, and not every one. The V and J calls and clone size come from that table; D and trimming were worked out from the DNA. Of 250,000 to 300,000 clones in the sample, approximately 87% were seen once.

This chain uses TRBV6-5 with TRBJ2-3; D is perhaps TRBD1 (6 bases). Material: peripheral blood. The receptor was derived from a man in his fifties or sixties who had recovered from COVID-19. The CDR3 here is CASRGASTDTQYF. The DNA of the CDR3 is TGTGCCAGCAGGGGGGCTAGCACAGATACGCAGTATTTT.